These 4 T cell receptor beta chains came from one sample sequenced in a study of response to subunit inactivated influenza vaccine. TCRdb independently ran MiXCR on the RT-PCR reads; one entry per CDR3 protein. The repertoire consists of 530,000 or so distinct CDR3 sequences, with around 11% occurring once and the leading ten covering approximately 10%. This specimen was PBMCs from blood, taken on the day of vaccination. Source of these receptors: a man aged 50-59 years who received an inactivated influenza vaccine.

This clonotype occurred many times. The rearrangement uses TRBV24-1 and TRBJ1-4; the D is unclear. V lost 4 bases and J 0 bases, leaving 8 bases between the germline ends. CDR1 is KGHDR, CDR2 SFDVKD, per germline. The CDR3 covers 15 residues. The CDR3 coding sequence is TGTGCCACCAGTGAGGGGAGTGCAACTAATGAAAAACTGTTTTTT. Its protein product is CATSEGSATNEKLFF.

This clonotype was picked up a small number of times. The chain has TRBV20-1 and TRBJ1-5; TRBD1 is a possible D gene (6 bases). Germline-derived CDR1 and CDR2 are DFQATT and SNEGSKA (reference sequence). Trimming stripped 6 bases from V and 3 bases from J, with 15 bases between. This CDR3 region has 14 residues. CDR3 loop: CSATEQGLNQPQHF. The CDR3 DNA reads TGCAGTGCCACTGAACAGGGTCTCAATCAGCCCCAGCATTTT.

This clonotype came up a few times. V gene TRBV5-1 combines with J gene TRBJ2-7; D not resolved. CDR1 and CDR2 from the germline V gene are SGHRS and YFSETQ. Trimming stripped 2 bases from V and 5 bases from J, with 14 bases between. This CDR3 region has 14 residues. This CDR3 is CASSFMTSSHEQYF. CDR3 in DNA: TGCGCCAGCAGCTTCATGACAAGCAGCCACGAGCAGTACTTC.

V and J are TRBV28 and TRBJ2-7, with D perhaps matching TRBD2 (6 bases). The CDR3 runs 13 residues. The germline gives CDR1 MDHEN, CDR2 SYDVKM. Trimming stripped 5 bases from V and 5 bases from J, with 13 bases between. The CDR3 loop reads CASSPGSLDEQYF. The CDR3 DNA reads TGTGCCAGCAGTCCCGGGAGTCTTGACGAGCAGTACTTC.